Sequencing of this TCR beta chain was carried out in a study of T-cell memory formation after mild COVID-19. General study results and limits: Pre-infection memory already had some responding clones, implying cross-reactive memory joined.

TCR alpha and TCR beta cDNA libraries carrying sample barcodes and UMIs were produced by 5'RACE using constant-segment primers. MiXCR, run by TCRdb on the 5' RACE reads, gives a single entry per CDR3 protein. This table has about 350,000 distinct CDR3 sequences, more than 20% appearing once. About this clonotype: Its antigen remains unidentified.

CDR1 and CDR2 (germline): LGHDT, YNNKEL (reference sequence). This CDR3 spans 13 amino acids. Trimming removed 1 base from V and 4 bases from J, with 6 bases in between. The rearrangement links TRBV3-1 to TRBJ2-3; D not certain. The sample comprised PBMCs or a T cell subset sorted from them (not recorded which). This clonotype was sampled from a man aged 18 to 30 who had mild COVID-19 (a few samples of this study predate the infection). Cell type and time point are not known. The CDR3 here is CASSQAPPDTQYF. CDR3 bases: TGTGCCAGCAGCCAAGCCCCCCCAGATACGCAGTATTTT.